The clone carrying this TCR beta chain was seen once. No antigen is known for it. Method: immunoSEQ multiplex PCR; TCRdb's copy keeps in-frame clones and lacks some. The data hold approximately 140,000 clones, with around 90% observed a single time. The CDR3 is 13 residues long. The ends were cut back, 3 bases at V and 0 bases at J, with 3 bases in the middle. Per the germline V gene, CDR1 is SQVTM and CDR2 is ANQGSEA. This record belongs to a study of T cell responses to AZD1222 COVID-19 vaccine. The study's findings and limits: Baseline serostatus was positive in only five to seven AZD1222 recipients. Across the whole spike, CD4 TCRs peaked at regions 160-218 and 743-854. Repertoire sampling was restricted to post-peak T cell response timepoints. Donors were largely white British and mainly female; clonal diversity was possibly underestimated.

The chain uses TRBV29-1 and TRBJ2-6; D remains unclear. The receptor's source is an adult who received the AZD1222 COVID-19 vaccine. This specimen consisted of peripheral blood, obtained 28 days after the second AZD1222 dose. The CDR3 loop reads CSVDASGANVLTF. The CDR3 bases are TGCAGCGTTGATGCCTCTGGGGCCAACGTCCTGACTTTC.